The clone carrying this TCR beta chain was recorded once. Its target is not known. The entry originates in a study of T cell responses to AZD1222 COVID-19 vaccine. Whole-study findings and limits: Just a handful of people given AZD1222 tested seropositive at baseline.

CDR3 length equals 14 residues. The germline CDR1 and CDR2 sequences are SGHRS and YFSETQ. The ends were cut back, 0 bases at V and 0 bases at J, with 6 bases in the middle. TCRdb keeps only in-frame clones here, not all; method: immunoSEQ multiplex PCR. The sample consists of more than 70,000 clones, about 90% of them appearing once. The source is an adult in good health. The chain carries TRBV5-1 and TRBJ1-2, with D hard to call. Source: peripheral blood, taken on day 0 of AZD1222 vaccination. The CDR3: CASSLETPNYGYTF. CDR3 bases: TGCGCCAGCAGCTTGGAGACGCCTAACTATGGCTACACCTTC.